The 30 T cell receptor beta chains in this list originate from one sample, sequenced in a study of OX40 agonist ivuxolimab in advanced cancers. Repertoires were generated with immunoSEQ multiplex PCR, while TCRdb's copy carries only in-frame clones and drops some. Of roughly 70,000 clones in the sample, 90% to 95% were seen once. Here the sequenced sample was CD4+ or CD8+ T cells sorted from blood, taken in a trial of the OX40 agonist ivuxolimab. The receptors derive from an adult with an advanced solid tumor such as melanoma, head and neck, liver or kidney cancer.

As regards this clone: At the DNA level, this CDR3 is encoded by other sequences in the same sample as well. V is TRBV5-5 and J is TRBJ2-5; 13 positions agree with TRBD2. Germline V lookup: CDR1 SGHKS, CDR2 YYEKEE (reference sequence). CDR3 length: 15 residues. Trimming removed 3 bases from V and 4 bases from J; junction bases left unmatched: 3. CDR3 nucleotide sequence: TGTGCCAGCAGCTGGACTAGCGGGAGAGGAGAGACCCAGTACTTC. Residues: CASSWTSGRGETQYF.

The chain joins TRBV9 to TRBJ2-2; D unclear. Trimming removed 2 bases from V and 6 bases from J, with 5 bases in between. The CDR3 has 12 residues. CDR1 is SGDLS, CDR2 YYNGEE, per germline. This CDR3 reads CASSVQAGELFF. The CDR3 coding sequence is TGTGCCAGCAGCGTGCAAGCCGGGGAGCTGTTTTTT.

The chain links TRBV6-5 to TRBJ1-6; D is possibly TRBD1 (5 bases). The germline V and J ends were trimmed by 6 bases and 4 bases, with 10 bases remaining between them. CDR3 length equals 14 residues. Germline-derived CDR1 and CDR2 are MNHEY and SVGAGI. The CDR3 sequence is CASRTRQYNSPLHF. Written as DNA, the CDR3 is TGTGCCAGCAGAACTAGACAGTATAATTCACCCCTCCACTTT.

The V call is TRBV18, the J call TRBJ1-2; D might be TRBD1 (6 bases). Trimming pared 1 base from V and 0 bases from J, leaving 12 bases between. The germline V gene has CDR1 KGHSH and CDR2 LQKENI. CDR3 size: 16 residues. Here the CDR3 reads CASSPQRDTSNYGYTF. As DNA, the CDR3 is TGTGCCAGCTCACCACAACGGGACACTTCTAACTATGGCTACACCTTC. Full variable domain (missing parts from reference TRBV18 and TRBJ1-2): NAGVMQNPRHLVRRRGQEARLRCSPMKGHSHVYWYRQLPEEGLKFMVYLQKENIIDESGMPKERFSAEFPKEGPSILRIQQVVRGDSAAYFCASSPQRDTSNYGYTFGSGTRLTVV.

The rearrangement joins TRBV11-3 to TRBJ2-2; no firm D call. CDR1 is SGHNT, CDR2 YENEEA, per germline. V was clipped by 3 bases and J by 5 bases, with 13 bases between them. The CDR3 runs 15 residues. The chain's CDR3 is CASSLGTPRTGELFF. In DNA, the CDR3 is TGTGCCAGCAGCTTGGGAACTCCCAGGACCGGGGAGCTGTTTTTT.

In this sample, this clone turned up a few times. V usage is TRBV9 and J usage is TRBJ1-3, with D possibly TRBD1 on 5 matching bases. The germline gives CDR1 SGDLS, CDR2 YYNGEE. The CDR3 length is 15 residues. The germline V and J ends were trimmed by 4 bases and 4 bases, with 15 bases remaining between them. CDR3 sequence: CASSLSGGSGNTIYF. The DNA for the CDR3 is TGTGCCAGCAGCCTATCCGGGGGGTCCGGAAACACCATATATTTT. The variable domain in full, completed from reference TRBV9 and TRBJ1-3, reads DSGVTQTPKHLITATGQRVTLRCSPRSGDLSVYWYQQSLDQGLQFLIQYYNGEERAKGNILERFSAQQFPDLHSELNLSSLELGDSALYFCASSLSGGSGNTIYFGEGSWLTVV.

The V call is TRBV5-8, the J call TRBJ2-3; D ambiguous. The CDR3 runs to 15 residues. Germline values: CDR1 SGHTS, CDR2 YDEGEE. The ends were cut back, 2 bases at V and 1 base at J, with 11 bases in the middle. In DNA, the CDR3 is TGTGCCAGCAGCTTTAAGCCACTCGGCACAGATACGCAGTATTTT. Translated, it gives CASSFKPLGTDTQYF.

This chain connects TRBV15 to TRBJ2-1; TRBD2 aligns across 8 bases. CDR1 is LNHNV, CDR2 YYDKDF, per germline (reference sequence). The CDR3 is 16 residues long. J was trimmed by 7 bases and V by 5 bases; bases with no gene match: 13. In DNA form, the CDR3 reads TGTGCCACCAGCTTAGCGGGACCGGGCCGTGTTAATGAGCAGTTCTTC. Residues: CATSLAGPGRVNEQFF.

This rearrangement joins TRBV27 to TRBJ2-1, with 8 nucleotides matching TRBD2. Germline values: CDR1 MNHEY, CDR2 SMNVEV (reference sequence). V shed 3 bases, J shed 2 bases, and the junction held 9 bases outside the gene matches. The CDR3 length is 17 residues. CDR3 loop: CASSFISGSNPYNEQFF. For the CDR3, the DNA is TGTGCCAGCAGTTTTATAAGCGGGAGCAACCCCTACAATGAGCAGTTCTTC.

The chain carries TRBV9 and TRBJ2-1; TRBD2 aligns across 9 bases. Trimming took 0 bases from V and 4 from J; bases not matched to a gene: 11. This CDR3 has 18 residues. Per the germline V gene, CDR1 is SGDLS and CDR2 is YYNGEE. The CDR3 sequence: CASSVAPLGTSRYNEQFF. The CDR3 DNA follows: TGTGCCAGCAGCGTAGCCCCCCTCGGGACTAGCCGTTACAATGAGCAGTTCTTC.

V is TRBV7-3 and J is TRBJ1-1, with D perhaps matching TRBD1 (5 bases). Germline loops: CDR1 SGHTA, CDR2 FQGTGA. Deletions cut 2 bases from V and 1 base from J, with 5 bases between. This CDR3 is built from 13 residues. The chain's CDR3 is CASSLDRNTEAFF. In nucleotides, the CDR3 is TGTGCCAGCAGCTTAGACAGGAACACTGAAGCTTTCTTT.

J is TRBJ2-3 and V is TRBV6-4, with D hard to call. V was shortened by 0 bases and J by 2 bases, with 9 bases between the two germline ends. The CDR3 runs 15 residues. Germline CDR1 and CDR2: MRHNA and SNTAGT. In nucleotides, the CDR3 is TGTGCCAGCAGTGACTCTTCAGGCCTCACAGATACGCAGTATTTT. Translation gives CASSDSSGLTDTQYF.

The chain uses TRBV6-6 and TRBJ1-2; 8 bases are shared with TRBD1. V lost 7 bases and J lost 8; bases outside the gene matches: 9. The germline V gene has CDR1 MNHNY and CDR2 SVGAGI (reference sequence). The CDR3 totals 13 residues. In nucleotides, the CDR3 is TGTGCCAGCAACAGTCCAGGGGGCAACGGCTACACCTTC. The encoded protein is CASNSPGGNGYTF.

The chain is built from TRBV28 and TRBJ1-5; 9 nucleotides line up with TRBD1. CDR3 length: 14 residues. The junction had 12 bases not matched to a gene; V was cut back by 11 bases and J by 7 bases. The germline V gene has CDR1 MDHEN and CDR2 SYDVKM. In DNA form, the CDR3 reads TGTGCCTCGTCACCCGGGACAGGGAGGCAGCCCCAGCATTTT. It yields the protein CASSPGTGRQPQHF.

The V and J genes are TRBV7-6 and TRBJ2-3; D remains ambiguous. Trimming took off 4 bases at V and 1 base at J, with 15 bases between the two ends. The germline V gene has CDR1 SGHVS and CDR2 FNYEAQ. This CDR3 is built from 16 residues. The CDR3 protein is CASSSNALTRTDTQYF. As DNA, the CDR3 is TGTGCCAGCAGCTCTAACGCGTTGACGCGCACAGATACGCAGTATTTT.

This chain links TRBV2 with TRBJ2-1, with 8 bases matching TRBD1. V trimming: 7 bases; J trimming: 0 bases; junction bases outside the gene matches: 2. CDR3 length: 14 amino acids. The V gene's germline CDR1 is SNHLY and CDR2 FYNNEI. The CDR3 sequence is CASKGQASYNEQFF. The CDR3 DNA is TGTGCCAGCAAGGGACAGGCCTCCTACAATGAGCAGTTCTTC.

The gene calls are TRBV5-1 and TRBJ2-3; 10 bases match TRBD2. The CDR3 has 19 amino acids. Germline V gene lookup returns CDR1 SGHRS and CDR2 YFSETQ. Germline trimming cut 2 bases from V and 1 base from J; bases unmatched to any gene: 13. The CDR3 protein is CASSLYSGRPNSRTDTQYF. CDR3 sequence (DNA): TGCGCCAGCAGCTTATATAGCGGGAGGCCTAACTCCCGCACAGATACGCAGTATTTT.

DNA for the CDR3: TGTGCCAGCAGTTCGGGACGACTGGGGGGAAACACCATATATTTT. This sequence encodes CASSSGRLGGNTIYF. The genes are TRBV6-6 and TRBJ1-3; D might be TRBD1 (5 bases). There are 15 residues in the CDR3. The V end lost 4 bases, the J end lost 4 bases, and 14 bases lay between the germline ends. Germline CDR1 MNHNY, CDR2 SVGAGI (reference sequence).

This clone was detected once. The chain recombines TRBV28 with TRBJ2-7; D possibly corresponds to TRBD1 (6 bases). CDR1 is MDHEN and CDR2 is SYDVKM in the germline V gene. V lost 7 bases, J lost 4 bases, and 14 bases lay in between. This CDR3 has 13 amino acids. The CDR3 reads CASNTGLRYEQYF. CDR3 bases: TGTGCCAGCAACACAGGGCTACGATACGAGCAGTACTTC.

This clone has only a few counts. The CDR3 here is CASSVDMSETQYF. The CDR3 DNA is TGTGCCAGCAGTGTGGACATGTCGGAGACCCAGTACTTC. The chain is built from TRBV2 and TRBJ2-5; D may be TRBD1 (5 bases). V gave up 4 bases and J gave up 5 bases, with 11 bases separating them. The CDR3 runs 13 residues. In germline, CDR1 is SNHLY, CDR2 FYNNEI.

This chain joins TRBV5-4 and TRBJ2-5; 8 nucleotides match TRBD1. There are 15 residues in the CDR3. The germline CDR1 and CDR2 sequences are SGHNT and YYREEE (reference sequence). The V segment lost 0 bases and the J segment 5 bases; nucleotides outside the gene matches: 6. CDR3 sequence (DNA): TGTGCCAGCAGCTTGGGAACAGGGGGATCGGAGACCCAGTACTTC. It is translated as CASSLGTGGSETQYF.

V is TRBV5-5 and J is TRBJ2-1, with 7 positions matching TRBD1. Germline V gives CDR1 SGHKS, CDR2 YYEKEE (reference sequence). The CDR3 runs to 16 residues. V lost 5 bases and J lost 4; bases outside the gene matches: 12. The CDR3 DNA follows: TGTGCCAGCAGTGGAATAGACAGGGTTTTATACAATGAGCAGTTCTTC. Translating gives CASSGIDRVLYNEQFF.

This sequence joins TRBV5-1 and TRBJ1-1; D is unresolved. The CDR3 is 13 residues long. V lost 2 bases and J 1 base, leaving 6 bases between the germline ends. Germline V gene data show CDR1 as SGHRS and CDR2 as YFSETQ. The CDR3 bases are TGCGCCAGCAGCTTCGGACGGAACACTGAAGCTTTCTTT. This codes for CASSFGRNTEAFF.

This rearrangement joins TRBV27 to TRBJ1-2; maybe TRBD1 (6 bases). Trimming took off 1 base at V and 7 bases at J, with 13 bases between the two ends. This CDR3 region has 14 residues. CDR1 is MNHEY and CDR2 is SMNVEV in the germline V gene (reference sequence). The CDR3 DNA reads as TGTGCCAGCAGTTTATTTCGGGGGGCGGGTGGCTACACCTTC. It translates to CASSLFRGAGGYTF.

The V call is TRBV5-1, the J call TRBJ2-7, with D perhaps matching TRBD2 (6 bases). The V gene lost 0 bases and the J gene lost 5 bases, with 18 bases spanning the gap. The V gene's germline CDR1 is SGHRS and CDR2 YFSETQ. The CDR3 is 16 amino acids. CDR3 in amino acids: CASSLGGGSGLDEQYF. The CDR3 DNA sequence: TGCGCCAGCAGCTTGGGTGGGGGGAGCGGGTTGGACGAGCAGTACTTC.

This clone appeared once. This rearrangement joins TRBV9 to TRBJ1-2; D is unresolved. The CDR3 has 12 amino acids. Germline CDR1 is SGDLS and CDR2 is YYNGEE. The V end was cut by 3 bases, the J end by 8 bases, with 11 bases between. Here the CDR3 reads CASSADMGGYTF. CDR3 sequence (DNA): TGTGCCAGCAGCGCCGACATGGGAGGCTACACCTTC.

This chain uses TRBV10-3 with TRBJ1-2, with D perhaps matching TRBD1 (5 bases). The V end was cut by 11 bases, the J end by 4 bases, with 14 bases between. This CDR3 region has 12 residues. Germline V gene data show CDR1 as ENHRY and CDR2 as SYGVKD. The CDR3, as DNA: TGTGCCGTCAAATGGGACGGCTATGGCTACACCTTC. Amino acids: CAVKWDGYGYTF.

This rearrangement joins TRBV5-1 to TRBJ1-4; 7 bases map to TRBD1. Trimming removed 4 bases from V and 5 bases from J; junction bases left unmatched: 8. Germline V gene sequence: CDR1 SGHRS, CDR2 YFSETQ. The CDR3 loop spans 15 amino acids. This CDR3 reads CASSTTGVNNEKLFF. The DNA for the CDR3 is TGCGCCAGCAGCACCACAGGGGTCAACAATGAAAAACTGTTTTTT.

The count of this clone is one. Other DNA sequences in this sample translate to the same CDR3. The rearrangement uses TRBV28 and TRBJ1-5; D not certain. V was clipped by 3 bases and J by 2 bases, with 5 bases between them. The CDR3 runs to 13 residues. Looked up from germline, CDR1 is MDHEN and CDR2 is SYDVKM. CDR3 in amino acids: CASSLLGNQPQHF. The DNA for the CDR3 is TGTGCCAGCAGTTTGTTGGGCAATCAGCCCCAGCATTTT.

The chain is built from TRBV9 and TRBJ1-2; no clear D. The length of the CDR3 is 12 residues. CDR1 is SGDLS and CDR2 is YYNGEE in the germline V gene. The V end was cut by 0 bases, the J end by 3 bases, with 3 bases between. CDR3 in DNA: TGTGCCAGCAGCGTAGAGGACTATGGCTACACCTTC. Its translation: CASSVEDYGYTF. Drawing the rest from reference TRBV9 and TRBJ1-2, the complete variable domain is DSGVTQTPKHLITATGQRVTLRCSPRSGDLSVYWYQQSLDQGLQFLIQYYNGEERAKGNILERFSAQQFPDLHSELNLSSLELGDSALYFCASSVEDYGYTFGSGTRLTVV.